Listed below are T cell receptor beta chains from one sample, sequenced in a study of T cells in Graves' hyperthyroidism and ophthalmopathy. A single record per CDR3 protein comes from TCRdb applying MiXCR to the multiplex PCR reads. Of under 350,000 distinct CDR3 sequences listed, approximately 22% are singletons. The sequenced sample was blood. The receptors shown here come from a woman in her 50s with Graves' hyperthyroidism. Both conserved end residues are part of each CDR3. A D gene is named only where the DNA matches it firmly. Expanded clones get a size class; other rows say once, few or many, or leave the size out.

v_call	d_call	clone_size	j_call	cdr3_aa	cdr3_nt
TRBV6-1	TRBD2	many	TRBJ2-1	CASSEVGGPGGNEQFF	TGTGCCAGCAGTGAAGTCGGGGGGCCGGGGGGGAATGAGCAGTTCTTC
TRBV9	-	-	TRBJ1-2	CASSVVATGVGGYTF	TGTGCCAGCAGCGTAGTCGCGACAGGAGTTGGAGGCTACACCTTC
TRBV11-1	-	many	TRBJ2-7	CASSFGRLLEQYF	TGTGCCAGCAGCTTCGGCAGGCTCCTCGAGCAGTACTTC
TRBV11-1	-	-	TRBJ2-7	CASSLKGLWGEQYF	TGTGCCAGCAGCTTAAAGGGCCTGTGGGGCGAGCAGTACTTC
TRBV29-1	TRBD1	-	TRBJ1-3	CSVERQGSPGNTIYF	TGCAGCGTTGAAAGACAGGGATCGCCTGGAAACACCATATATTTT
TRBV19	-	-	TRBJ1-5	CASSIGRYSNQPQHF	TGTGCCAGTAGTATAGGCAGGTATAGCAATCAGCCCCAGCATTTT
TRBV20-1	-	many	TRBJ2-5	CSAIRTRGEETQYF	TGCAGTGCTATCCGGACTAGGGGGGAGGAGACCCAGTACTTC
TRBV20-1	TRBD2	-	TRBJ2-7	CSAGRDYGSGGREQYF	TGCAGTGCTGGGCGCGACTATGGGAGCGGGGGGCGGGAGCAGTACTTC
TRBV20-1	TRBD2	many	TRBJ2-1	CSARSQGSGRILGEQFF	TGCAGTGCTAGATCCCAAGGTAGCGGGAGGATCTTAGGTGAGCAGTTCTTC
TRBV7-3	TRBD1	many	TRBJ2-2	CASSFTGTGNTGELFF	TGTGCCAGCAGCTTCACCGGGACAGGGAACACCGGGGAGCTGTTTTTT
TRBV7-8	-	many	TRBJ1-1	CASSFHTPGTWNTEAFF	TGTGCCAGCAGCTTTCACACCCCCGGGACATGGAACACTGAAGCTTTCTTT
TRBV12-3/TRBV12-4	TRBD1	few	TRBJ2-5	CASKQGSIQETQYF	TGTGCCAGCAAACAGGGGTCCATCCAAGAGACCCAGTACTTC
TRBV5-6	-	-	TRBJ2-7	CASSLVVSSYEQYF	TGTGCCAGCAGCTTGGTCGTCTCCTCCTACGAGCAGTACTTC
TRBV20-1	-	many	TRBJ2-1	CSASGNYNEQFF	TGCAGTGCCTCAGGAAACTACAATGAGCAGTTCTTC
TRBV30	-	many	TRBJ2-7	CASQEGYEQYF	TGTGCCTCCCAAGAGGGCTACGAGCAGTACTTC
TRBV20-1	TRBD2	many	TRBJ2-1	CSAYTSGGIYNEQFF	TGCAGTGCCTACACTAGCGGGGGGATATACAATGAGCAGTTCTTC
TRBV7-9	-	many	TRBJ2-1	CASSFGPGLSNEQFF	TGTGCCAGCAGCTTTGGGCCGGGGCTTTCGAATGAGCAGTTCTTC
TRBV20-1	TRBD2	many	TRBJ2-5	CSARPTSGGEETQYF	TGCAGTGCTAGACCCACTAGCGGGGGAGAAGAGACCCAGTACTTC
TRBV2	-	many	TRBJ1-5	CATERVKGLQPQHF	TGTGCCACCGAACGCGTCAAGGGCCTTCAGCCCCAGCATTTT
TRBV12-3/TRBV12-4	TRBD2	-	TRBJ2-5	CASSLDLGGETQYF	TGTGCCAGCAGTTTAGATCTGGGAGGGGAGACCCAGTACTTC
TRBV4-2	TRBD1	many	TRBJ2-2	CASSQKPGQGAGELFF	TGTGCCAGCAGCCAGAAGCCGGGACAGGGTGCCGGGGAGCTGTTTTTT
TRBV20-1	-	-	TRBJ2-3	CSARDSARGQTDTQYF	TGCAGTGCTAGAGATTCAGCTAGAGGACAGACAGATACGCAGTATTTT
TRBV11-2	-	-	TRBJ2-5	CASSLGWVQETQYF	TGTGCCAGCAGCTTAGGCTGGGTACAAGAGACCCAGTACTTC
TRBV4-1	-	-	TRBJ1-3	CASSQDNGNTIYF	TGCGCCAGCAGCCAAGATAATGGAAACACCATATATTTT
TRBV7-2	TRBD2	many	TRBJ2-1	CASSSKLGAGDTNEQFF	TGTGCCAGCAGCTCAAAACTGGGAGCGGGGGACACCAATGAGCAGTTCTTC
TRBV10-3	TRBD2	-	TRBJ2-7	CAIRRAGTTSYEQYF	TGTGCCATCAGACGCGCCGGGACTACCTCCTACGAGCAGTACTTC
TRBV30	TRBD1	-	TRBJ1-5	CAWSATGERQPQHF	TGTGCCTGGAGTGCGACAGGGGAGCGGCAGCCCCAGCATTTT
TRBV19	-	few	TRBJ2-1	CASSLFAGSHSYNEQFF	TGTGCCAGTAGTCTCTTTGCCGGGTCCCACTCCTACAATGAGCAGTTCTTC
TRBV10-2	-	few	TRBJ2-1	CASSVGGEQFF	TGCGCCAGCAGTGTAGGGGGGGAGCAGTTCTTC